The clone carrying this TCR beta chain was found many times. Its specificity is unknown. This entry belongs to a study of Graves' ophthalmopathy and Graves' hyperthyroidism. The germline gives CDR1 ENHRY, CDR2 SYGVKD. Trimming cost V 7 bases and J 2 bases; bases outside gene matches: 4. The CDR3 spans 14 residues. Only newly diagnosed hyperthyroidism patients aged 18 to 65, with under 2 months' duration, were enrolled. Among the exclusions were patients with other autoimmune diseases, uncontrolled infections, pregnancy or lactation. Transcripts of RNA were the source for amplifying TCR beta CDR3 regions. RT-PCR was first run with HTBI primers, then multiplex PCR in a second round. TCRdb ran MiXCR on the multiplex PCR reads and lists one entry per CDR3 protein. The sample shows around 1,000,000 distinct CDR3 sequences, approximately 35% of them seen only once. Points from the study as a whole: Most expanded clonotypes from thyroid (those above 0.001 frequency) were also found in blood. Both a roughly 70% sensitivity and an approximately 72% specificity characterized the model's predictions of ophthalmopathy progression.

Sample: peripheral blood or thyroid tissue (not recorded which). The chain has TRBV10-3 and TRBJ2-2; 7 positions agree with TRBD2. The receptor comes from an adult man with Graves' hyperthyroidism. In DNA form, the CDR3 reads TGTGCCATCAATCGGGGGGTTAACACCGGGGAGCTGTTTTTT. It is translated as CAINRGVNTGELFF.